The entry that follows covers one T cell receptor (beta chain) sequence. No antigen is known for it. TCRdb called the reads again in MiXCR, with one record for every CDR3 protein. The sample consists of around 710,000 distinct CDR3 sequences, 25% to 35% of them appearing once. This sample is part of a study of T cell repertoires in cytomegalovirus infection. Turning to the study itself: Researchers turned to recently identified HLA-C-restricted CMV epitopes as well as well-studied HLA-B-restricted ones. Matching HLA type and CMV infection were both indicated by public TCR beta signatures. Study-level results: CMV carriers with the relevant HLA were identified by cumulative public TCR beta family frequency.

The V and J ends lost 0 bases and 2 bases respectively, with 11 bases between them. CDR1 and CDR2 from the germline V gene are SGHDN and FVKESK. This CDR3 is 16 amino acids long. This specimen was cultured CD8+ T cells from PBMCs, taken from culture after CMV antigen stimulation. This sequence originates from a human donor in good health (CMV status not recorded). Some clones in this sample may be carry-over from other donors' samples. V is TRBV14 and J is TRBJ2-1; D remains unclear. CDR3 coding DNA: TGTGCCAGCAGCCAAGATGTAGGGAACCCCTACAATGAGCAGTTCTTC. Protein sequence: CASSQDVGNPYNEQFF.